Presented here are 32 T cell receptor beta chains from one specimen sequenced in a study of memory CD4+ T cells and cytomegalovirus serostatus. Profiling relied on immunoSEQ multiplex PCR, and the TCRdb table lists in-frame clones only, not all of them. Of roughly 60,000 clones in the sample, around 77% were seen once. The sort gate was single viable CD3+CD4+CD8-CD45RO+ cells for memory CD4+ T cells. The sequenced material came from memory CD4+ T cells from blood. Receptors were obtained from an adult in good health and CMV-seronegative.

This clone was seen a few times. The chain employs TRBV27 and TRBJ2-5, with 11 nucleotides matching TRBD2. This CDR3 is built from 15 residues. Germline values: CDR1 MNHEY, CDR2 SMNVEV (reference sequence). Losses at the gene ends were 3 bases for V and 5 bases for J; bases not matched to a gene: 5. CDR3 DNA: TGTGCCAGCAGTTTGGTTAGCGGGGGGGCGGAGACCCAGTACTTC. This codes for CASSLVSGGAETQYF.

The rearrangement joins TRBV6-5 to TRBJ1-1, with D hard to call. In germline, CDR1 is MNHEY, CDR2 SVGAGI. The V end was cut by 8 bases, the J end by 7 bases, with 23 bases between. The CDR3 is 15 amino acids. The CDR3 region is CASVSSGTPRYEAFF. CDR3 bases: TGTGCCAGCGTTTCTTCAGGAACCCCTCGCTATGAAGCTTTCTTT.

The gene calls are TRBV25-1 and TRBJ1-4, with 8 bases identical to TRBD1. J gave up 5 bases and V 11 bases, and 7 bases lay outside the gene matches. The CDR3 has 13 amino acids. Germline loops: CDR1 MGHDK, CDR2 SYGVNS. CDR3 protein: CASEGQVNEKLFF. The DNA for the CDR3 is TGTGCCTCGGAGGGACAGGTGAATGAAAAACTGTTTTTT.

The chain recombines TRBV19 with TRBJ1-4; D perhaps matches TRBD1 (5 bases). Per the germline V gene, CDR1 is LNHDA and CDR2 is SQIVND (reference sequence). The CDR3 length is 14 residues. V lost 3 bases to trimming and J lost 11 bases, with 16 bases between them. CDR3 sequence reads: CASSINRLTLKLFF. Here the CDR3 DNA reads TGTGCCAGTAGTATCAACAGGTTAACCCTTAAACTGTTTTTT.

This clone appeared a few times. The chain joins TRBV19 to TRBJ1-1; D remains unclear. Germline loops: CDR1 LNHDA, CDR2 SQIVND (reference sequence). V was trimmed by 4 bases and J by 3 bases, leaving 9 bases between them. The length of the CDR3 is 13 residues. CDR3 loop: CASSTFEHTEAFF. Here the CDR3 DNA reads TGTGCCAGTAGTACGTTCGAGCACACTGAAGCTTTCTTT.

The chain is built from TRBV21-1 and TRBJ1-3. TRBV21-1 is listed as a pseudogene. The CDR3 is 15 amino acids. Here the CDR3 DNA reads TGTGCCAGCAGCCCCCGAAGGATCTCTGGAAACACCATATATTTT. Protein product: CASSPRRISGNTIYF.

The chain couples TRBV28 to TRBJ1-4, with D unclear. Germline V gene sequence: CDR1 MDHEN, CDR2 SYDVKM. The CDR3 has 16 amino acids. V shed 7 bases and J shed 1 base, with 16 bases lying between them. The CDR3 loop is CASTLSAGITNEKLFF. The CDR3 DNA follows: TGTGCCAGCACCCTATCGGCGGGGATAACTAATGAAAAACTGTTTTTT.

J is TRBJ2-7 and V is TRBV21-1. TRBV21-1 is an annotated pseudogene. The CDR3 covers 15 residues. CDR3: CASSKDGEGYYEQYF. Written as DNA, the CDR3 is TGTGCCAGCAGCAAAGACGGCGAAGGATACTACGAGCAGTACTTC.

The CDR3 sequence: CASSVDGSENYGYTF. The DNA of the CDR3 is TGTGCCAGCAGCGTAGACGGTAGCGAGAACTATGGCTACACCTTC. The chain has TRBV9 and TRBJ1-2; no clear D. This CDR3 spans 15 amino acids. From germline, CDR1 is SGDLS and CDR2 YYNGEE. V was pared by 0 bases and J by 2 bases, with 11 bases between. Complete variable domain (other parts from reference TRBV9 and TRBJ1-2): DSGVTQTPKHLITATGQRVTLRCSPRSGDLSVYWYQQSLDQGLQFLIQYYNGEERAKGNILERFSAQQFPDLHSELNLSSLELGDSALYFCASSVDGSENYGYTFGSGTRLTVV.

This chain joins TRBV2 and TRBJ1-2, with D perhaps matching TRBD1 (5 bases). CDR1 is SNHLY and CDR2 is FYNNEI in the germline V gene. V gave up 2 bases and J gave up 4 bases, with 17 bases separating them. This CDR3 is 16 amino acids long. The CDR3 DNA reads TGTGCCAGCAGTGAACTTAAAAGGGGTAGGAGCTATGGCTACACCTTC. Encoded protein: CASSELKRGRSYGYTF.

This chain uses TRBV19 with TRBJ1-5, with D perhaps TRBD1 (5 bases). Trimming shortened V by 2 bases and J by 8 bases, and 10 bases separated the two germline ends. The germline V gene encodes CDR1 LNHDA and CDR2 SQIVND (reference sequence). This CDR3 is 13 amino acids long. The CDR3 bases are TGTGCCAGTAGTATACAGGGTGGTGAGCCCCAGCATTTT. Translating it yields CASSIQGGEPQHF.

Only one count was recorded for this clone. This rearrangement joins TRBV7-3 to TRBJ1-4, with 10 bases lining up with TRBD1. Trimming cost V 0 bases and J 4 bases; bases outside gene matches: 2. The CDR3 is made up of 16 amino acids. Germline V gene lookup returns CDR1 SGHTA and CDR2 FQGTGA. For the CDR3, the DNA is TGTGCCAGCAGCTTAACCGGACAGGGGGTTAATGAAAAACTGTTTTTT. Its translation is CASSLTGQGVNEKLFF.

The genes are TRBV7-8 and TRBJ2-5; the D call may be TRBD1 or TRBD2 (5 bases each). V was trimmed by 5 bases and J by 5 bases, leaving 18 bases between them. The CDR3 loop spans 15 amino acids. CDR1 and CDR2 (germline): SGHVS, FQNEAQ. CDR3 sequence (DNA): TGTGCCAGCAGCACACCCGGGACGCTTGGGGAGACCCAGTACTTC. It is translated as CASSTPGTLGETQYF.

This clone was seen a few times. The chain joins TRBV11-2 to TRBJ1-1; TRBD1 might be the D (5 bases). V lost 6 bases and J 1 base, leaving 9 bases between the germline ends. There are 13 residues in the CDR3. CDR1 SGHAT and CDR2 FQNNGV come from the germline V gene. As DNA, the CDR3 is TGTGCCAGCAGAGTCCAGGGGAACACTGAAGCTTTCTTT. Amino acid sequence: CASRVQGNTEAFF.

The genes are TRBV18 and TRBJ1-1, with D maybe TRBD1 (6 bases). In germline, CDR1 is KGHSH, CDR2 LQKENI. V lost 2 bases, J lost 0 bases, and 16 bases lay in between. The CDR3 totals 17 residues. Written as DNA, the CDR3 is TGTGCCAGCTCACCAACCCCCGGGGGCGATATGAACACTGAAGCTTTCTTT. It is translated as CASSPTPGGDMNTEAFF.

The V call is TRBV5-8, the J call TRBJ2-7, with no clear D. Germline V gene lookup returns CDR1 SGHTS and CDR2 YDEGEE. Trimming left V 2 bases short and J 2 bases short, with 14 bases between. The CDR3 runs to 15 residues. The CDR3 loop is CASSFVGGATYEQYF. The CDR3, as DNA: TGTGCCAGCAGCTTCGTCGGCGGAGCTACCTACGAGCAGTACTTC.

The J gene is TRBJ2-1, the V gene TRBV7-2; the D call may be TRBD1 or TRBD2 (5 bases each). The germline V gene has CDR1 SGHTA and CDR2 FQGNSA. CDR3 length equals 18 residues. The V and J ends lost 2 bases and 7 bases respectively, with 24 bases between them. CDR3 loop: CASSLQGFTRGYHNEQFF. Here the CDR3 DNA reads TGTGCCAGCAGCTTACAAGGTTTCACGAGGGGCTACCATAATGAGCAGTTCTTC. The full variable domain, rest sourced from reference TRBV7-2 and TRBJ2-1, is GAGVSQSPSNKVTEKGKDVELRCDPISGHTALYWYRQSLGQGLEFLIYFQGNSAPDKSGLPSDRFSAERTGGSVSTLTIQRTQQEDSAVYLCASSLQGFTRGYHNEQFFGPGTRLTVL.

This clone is judged medium-sized. The V gene is TRBV19, the J gene TRBJ1-5, with D perhaps matching TRBD1 (5 bases). The length of the CDR3 is 16 residues. Germline V gene data show CDR1 as LNHDA and CDR2 as SQIVND (reference sequence). The V end was cut by 10 bases, the J end by 0 bases, with 19 bases between. The CDR3 DNA follows: TGTGCCACAGAGGGAGACAGAAGATATAGCAATCAGCCCCAGCATTTT. As protein: CATEGDRRYSNQPQHF.

This clone was seen once. The gene calls are TRBV7-8 and TRBJ2-7; 10 positions agree with TRBD1. Germline V gene data show CDR1 as SGHVS and CDR2 as FQNEAQ. V trimming: 5 bases; J trimming: 6 bases; junction bases outside the gene matches: 10. The CDR3 is made up of 15 amino acids. Written as DNA, the CDR3 is TGTGCCAGCAGCCACTCGGGACAGGGGCGGTCCGAGCAGTACTTC. The encoded protein is CASSHSGQGRSEQYF.

The chain joins TRBV6-5 to TRBJ1-6, with D perhaps TRBD1 (5 bases). Germline V gene lookup returns CDR1 MNHEY and CDR2 SVGAGI. The CDR3 is 14 amino acids. V was shortened by 7 bases and J by 7 bases, with 14 bases between the two germline ends. This CDR3 reads CASTKGRGNSPLHF. CDR3 bases: TGTGCCAGCACTAAGGGGAGGGGAAATTCACCCCTCCACTTT.

This chain uses TRBV7-2 with TRBJ2-7, with D possibly TRBD1 on 5 matching bases. The CDR3 sequence is 12 residues long. Germline V gene sequence: CDR1 SGHTA, CDR2 FQGNSA. Deletions cut 4 bases from V and 4 bases from J, with 8 bases between. CDR3 in amino acids: CASSSTGYEQYF. CDR3 DNA: TGTGCCAGCAGCTCTACAGGTTACGAGCAGTACTTC.

The J gene is TRBJ1-1, the V gene TRBV19; D unclear. The germline V and J ends were trimmed by 2 bases and 4 bases, with 11 bases remaining between them. CDR3 length: 14 residues. Germline CDR1 and CDR2: LNHDA and SQIVND (reference sequence). The CDR3: CASSISARSTEAFF. The CDR3 nucleotides are TGTGCCAGTAGTATATCAGCGCGGAGCACTGAAGCTTTCTTT.

This chain uses TRBV29-1 with TRBJ1-5; D ambiguous. The ends were cut back, 3 bases at V and 0 bases at J, with 6 bases in the middle. The CDR3 sequence is 13 residues long. Germline V lookup: CDR1 SQVTM, CDR2 ANQGSEA. CDR3 nucleotide sequence: TGCAGCGTTGAGGCGGGTAGCAATCAGCCCCAGCATTTT. It encodes CSVEAGSNQPQHF.

Details on this clone: One end of the junction fails to match germline, which may point to a read error. This chain connects TRBV7-9 to TRBJ1-4; no definite D call. The CDR3 spans 16 residues. In germline, CDR1 is SEHNR, CDR2 FQNEAQ (reference sequence). The CDR3 DNA reads TGTGCCAGCGCAGAGTCCAGGTTCGGCACACGAGGGAGTCTAATATTT. Translated: CASAESRFGTRGSLIF.

The V and J genes are TRBV19 and TRBJ1-2; D perhaps matches TRBD1 (6 bases). The CDR3 covers 13 residues. CDR1 is LNHDA and CDR2 is SQIVND in the germline V gene (reference sequence). Deletions cut 3 bases from V and 4 bases from J, with 9 bases between. CDR3 sequence (DNA): TGTGCCAGTAGTATGGAGGGGGTCTATGGCTACACCTTC. Translation gives CASSMEGVYGYTF.

This chain connects TRBV30 to TRBJ1-1; D unresolved. The V end lost 2 bases, the J end lost 0 bases, and 7 bases lay between the germline ends. Germline assignment: CDR1 GTSNPN and CDR2 SVGIG (reference sequence). The CDR3 covers 13 residues. CDR3: CAWSHVLNTEAFF. The DNA for the CDR3 is TGTGCCTGGAGTCACGTACTGAACACTGAAGCTTTCTTT.

This clone was recorded a few times. The rearrangement uses TRBV2 and TRBJ2-5; tentatively, D is TRBD2 (6 bases). Trimming took 5 bases from V and 7 from J, leaving 14 bases between them. The V gene's germline CDR1 is SNHLY and CDR2 FYNNEI. The CDR3 loop spans 13 amino acids. CDR3 loop: CASSIDGGGTQYF. CDR3 DNA sequence: TGTGCCAGCAGTATCGACGGGGGTGGGACCCAGTACTTC.

CDR3 in amino acids: CASNRGLNTEAFF. The CDR3 nucleotides are TGTGCCAGCAACAGGGGACTGAACACTGAAGCTTTCTTT. The chain couples TRBV6-5 to TRBJ1-1, with TRBD1 matching 7 bases. Germline trimming cut 7 bases from V and 0 bases from J; bases unmatched to any gene: 2. This CDR3 is built from 13 residues. Germline assignment: CDR1 MNHEY and CDR2 SVGAGI.

This clone was observed a single time. The chain combines TRBV19 with TRBJ1-1; the D is unclear. The V and J ends lost 3 bases and 5 bases respectively, with 13 bases between them. The CDR3 is 14 residues long. Germline CDR1 reads LNHDA; CDR2 reads SQIVND (reference sequence). The CDR3 sequence: CASSIRTSRTEAFF. CDR3 bases: TGTGCCAGTAGTATCCGGACGTCCCGAACTGAAGCTTTCTTT.

The genes are TRBV18 and TRBJ2-5; D not resolved. The germline gives CDR1 KGHSH, CDR2 LQKENI. This CDR3 comprises 15 residues. V lost 5 bases and J 1 base, leaving 14 bases between the germline ends. CDR3 residues: CASSTLNIPQETQYF. For the CDR3, the DNA is TGTGCCAGCTCAACCTTAAATATCCCCCAAGAGACCCAGTACTTC. The full variable domain, in which reference TRBV18 and TRBJ2-5 provide the parts outside the CDR3, is NAGVMQNPRHLVRRRGQEARLRCSPMKGHSHVYWYRQLPEEGLKFMVYLQKENIIDESGMPKERFSAEFPKEGPSILRIQQVVRGDSAAYFCASSTLNIPQETQYFGPGTRLLVL.

The chain recombines TRBV7-9 with TRBJ1-5; D is unresolved. Germline CDR1 is SEHNR and CDR2 is FQNEAQ (reference sequence). The CDR3 is 13 residues long. Trimming took 2 bases from V and 4 from J, leaving 6 bases between them. The CDR3 here is CASSLQENQPQHF. The CDR3 region has the DNA TGTGCCAGCAGCTTACAAGAAAATCAGCCCCAGCATTTT.

Concerning this clone itself: Other DNA sequences in the same sample also yield this CDR3. The chain carries TRBV7-2 and TRBJ2-7, with 8 positions matching TRBD2. Trimming took 5 bases from V and 4 from J; bases not matched to a gene: 10. This CDR3 has 15 residues. Germline-derived CDR1 and CDR2 are SGHTA and FQGNSA. As DNA, the CDR3 is TGTGCCAGCAGCCCCCGAAGCGGGAGTGGGTACGAGCAGTACTTC. This sequence encodes CASSPRSGSGYEQYF. Together with reference TRBV7-2 and TRBJ2-7, the CDR3 gives the full variable domain: GAGVSQSPSNKVTEKGKDVELRCDPISGHTALYWYRQSLGQGLEFLIYFQGNSAPDKSGLPSDRFSAERTGGSVSTLTIQRTQQEDSAVYLCASSPRSGSGYEQYFGPGTRLTVT.